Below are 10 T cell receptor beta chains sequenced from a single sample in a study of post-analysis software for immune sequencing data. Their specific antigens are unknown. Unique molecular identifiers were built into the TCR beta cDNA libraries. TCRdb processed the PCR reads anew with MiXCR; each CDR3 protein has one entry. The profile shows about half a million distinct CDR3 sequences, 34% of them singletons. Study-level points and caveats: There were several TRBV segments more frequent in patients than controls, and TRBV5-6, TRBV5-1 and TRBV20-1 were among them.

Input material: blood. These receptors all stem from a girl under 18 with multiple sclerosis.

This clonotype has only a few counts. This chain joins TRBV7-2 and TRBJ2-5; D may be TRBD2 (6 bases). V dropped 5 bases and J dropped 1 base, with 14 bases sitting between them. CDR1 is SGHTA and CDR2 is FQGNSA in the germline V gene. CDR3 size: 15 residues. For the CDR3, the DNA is TGTGCCAGCAGCACTAGCCCTTGGGGCCAAGAGACCCAGTACTTC. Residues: CASSTSPWGQETQYF. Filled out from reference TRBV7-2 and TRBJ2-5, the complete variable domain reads GAGVSQSPSNKVTEKGKDVELRCDPISGHTALYWYRQSLGQGLEFLIYFQGNSAPDKSGLPSDRFSAERTGGSVSTLTIQRTQQEDSAVYLCASSTSPWGQETQYFGPGTRLLVL.

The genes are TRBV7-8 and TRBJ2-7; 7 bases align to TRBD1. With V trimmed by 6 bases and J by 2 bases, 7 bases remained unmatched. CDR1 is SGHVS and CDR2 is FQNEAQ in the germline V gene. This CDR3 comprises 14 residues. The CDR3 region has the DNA TGTGCCAGCAGACCCGGGACAGAGACCTACGAGCAGTACTTC. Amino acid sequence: CASRPGTETYEQYF.

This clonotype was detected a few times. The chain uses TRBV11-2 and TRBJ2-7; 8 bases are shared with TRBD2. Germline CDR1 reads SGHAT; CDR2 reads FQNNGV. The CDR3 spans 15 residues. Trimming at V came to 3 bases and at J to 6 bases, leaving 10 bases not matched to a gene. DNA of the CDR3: TGTGCCAGCAGCTTCTCCCTAGCGGGCGACTGCGAGCAGTACTTC. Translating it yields CASSFSLAGDCEQYF.

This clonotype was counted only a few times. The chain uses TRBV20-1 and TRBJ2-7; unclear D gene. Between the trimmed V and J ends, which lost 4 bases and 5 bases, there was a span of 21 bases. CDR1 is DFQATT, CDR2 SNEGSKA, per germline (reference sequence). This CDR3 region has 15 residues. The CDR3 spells CSATTGFEYWDEQYF. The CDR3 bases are TGCAGTGCTACCACGGGTTTCGAGTACTGGGACGAGCAGTACTTC.

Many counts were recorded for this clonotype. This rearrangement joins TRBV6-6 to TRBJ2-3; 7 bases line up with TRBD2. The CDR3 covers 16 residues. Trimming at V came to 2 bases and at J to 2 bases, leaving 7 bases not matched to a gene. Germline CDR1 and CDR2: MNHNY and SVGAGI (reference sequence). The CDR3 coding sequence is TGTGCCAGCAGTTACCACCCCGGGGGGTACACAGATACGCAGTATTTT. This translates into CASSYHPGGYTDTQYF.

This CDR3 reads CASSSSPGQSYEQYF. For the CDR3, the DNA is TGTGCCAGCAGCTCCTCCCCAGGACAGTCCTACGAGCAGTACTTC. The chain couples TRBV6-1 to TRBJ2-7; D is possibly TRBD1 (6 bases). Germline V gene lookup returns CDR1 MNHNS and CDR2 SASEGT. The CDR3 loop spans 15 amino acids. V was cut by 6 bases and J by 1 base, with 16 bases left in between.

The chain's CDR3 is CAISKQDTQYF. The CDR3 DNA is TGTGCCATCAGTAAGCAAGATACGCAGTATTTT. The chain recombines TRBV10-3 with TRBJ2-3, with no clear D. The V and J ends lost 5 bases and 5 bases respectively, with 5 bases between them. CDR1 is ENHRY and CDR2 is SYGVKD in the germline V gene. This CDR3 is built from 11 residues.

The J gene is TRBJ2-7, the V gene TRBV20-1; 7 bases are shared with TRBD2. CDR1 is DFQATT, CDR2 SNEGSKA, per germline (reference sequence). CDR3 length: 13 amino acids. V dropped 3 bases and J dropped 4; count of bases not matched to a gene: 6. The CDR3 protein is CSARVGGWYEQYF. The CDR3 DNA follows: TGCAGTGCTAGGGTCGGGGGGTGGTACGAGCAGTACTTC.

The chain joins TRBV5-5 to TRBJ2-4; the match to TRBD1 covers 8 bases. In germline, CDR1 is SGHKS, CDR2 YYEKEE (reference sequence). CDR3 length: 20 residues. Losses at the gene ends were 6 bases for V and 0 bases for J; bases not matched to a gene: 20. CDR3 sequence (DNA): TGTGCCAGCACATCAGAAACGACAGGGGAGAAAGGAGTAGCCAAAAACATTCAGTACTTC. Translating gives CASTSETTGEKGVAKNIQYF.

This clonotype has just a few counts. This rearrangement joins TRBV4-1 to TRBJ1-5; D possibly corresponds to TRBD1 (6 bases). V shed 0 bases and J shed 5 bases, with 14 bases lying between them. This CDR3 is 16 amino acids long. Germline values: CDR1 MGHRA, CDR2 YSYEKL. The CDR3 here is CASSQDPGASYQPQHF. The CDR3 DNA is TGCGCCAGCAGCCAAGATCCGGGGGCGAGCTATCAGCCCCAGCATTTT.